This record looks at one TCR beta chain sequence and its context. Its antigen is not known. The sample comes from a study of long-term antiretroviral therapy in people with HIV. The wider study: About a decade before 2015, the earliest samples were taken when ART was typically delayed. General study findings and limits: Regardless of time point, clones expanded before ART dominated the repertoire.

Running of the v3.0 immunoSEQ assay took place at survey level. Sequencing was directed toward roughly 35,000-55,000 T-cell genomes in each sample. Measured with immunoSEQ multiplex PCR; TCRdb has only the in-frame clones, and not every one. The data show about 24,000 clones, roughly 80% seen once. V lost 5 bases and J lost 0, with 9 bases in between. The CDR3 runs 15 residues. The germline gives CDR1 SGHRS, CDR2 YFSETQ. This sequence was found in a man aged 25-45 years with HIV. The specimen was unsorted PBMCs, collected 0.7 years before starting antiretroviral therapy. The gene calls are TRBV5-1 and TRBJ1-6, with D uncertain. DNA of the CDR3: TGCGCCAGCAGTCGTGCCGACTCCTATAATTCACCCCTCCACTTT. Translated: CASSRADSYNSPLHF.